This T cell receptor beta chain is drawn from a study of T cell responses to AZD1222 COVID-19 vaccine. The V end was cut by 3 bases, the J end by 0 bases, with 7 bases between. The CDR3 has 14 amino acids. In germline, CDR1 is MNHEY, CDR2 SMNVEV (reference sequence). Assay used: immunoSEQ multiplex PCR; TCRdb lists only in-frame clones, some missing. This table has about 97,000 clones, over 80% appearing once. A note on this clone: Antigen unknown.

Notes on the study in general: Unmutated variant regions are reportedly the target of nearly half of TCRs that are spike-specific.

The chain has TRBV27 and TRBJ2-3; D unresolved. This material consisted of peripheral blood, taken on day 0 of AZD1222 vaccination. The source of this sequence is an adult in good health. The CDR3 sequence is CASSFQVSTDTQYF. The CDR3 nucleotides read TGTGCCAGCAGTTTCCAGGTTAGCACAGATACGCAGTATTTT.